These 26 T cell receptor beta chains came from one sample sequenced in a study of blood T cell repertoires in COVID-19. Some clones are missing from TCRdb's copy, which holds only in-frame ones; the method was immunoSEQ multiplex PCR. The sample carries about 380,000 clones, about 80% recorded once. Sequenced material: peripheral blood. These receptors originate from a human donor with acute or convalescent COVID-19. The donor label of this sample is uncertain.

The chain has TRBV5-1 and TRBJ1-2; possibly TRBD1 for D (5 bases). Germline values: CDR1 SGHRS, CDR2 YFSETQ. This CDR3 comprises 16 residues. V gave up 3 bases and J gave up 1 base, with 16 bases separating them. CDR3 amino acids: CASSSFSRVGNYGYTF. The CDR3 DNA follows: TGCGCCAGCAGCTCATTTTCCAGGGTTGGTAACTATGGCTACACCTTC.

The V and J genes are TRBV18 and TRBJ2-1; the match to TRBD1 covers 9 bases. V dropped 4 bases and J dropped 0; count of bases not matched to a gene: 10. This CDR3 comprises 18 residues. Germline V gives CDR1 KGHSH, CDR2 LQKENI. For the CDR3, the DNA is TGTGCCAGCTCACTCCTCCTCGGACAGGGGAGCTCCTACAATGAGCAGTTCTTC. It codes for CASSLLLGQGSSYNEQFF.

The genes are TRBV3-1 (or the pseudogene TRBV3-2) and TRBJ1-2, with no clear D. The CDR3 loop spans 16 amino acids. Trimming cost V 4 bases and J 6 bases, with 21 bases left between them. CDR1 and CDR2 from the germline V gene are LGHDT and YNNKEL (reference sequence). The DNA of the CDR3 is TGTGCCAGCAGCCTCAATGAGGCTGGGGAGGTGGATGGCTACACCTTC. Protein product: CASSLNEAGEVDGYTF.

V gene TRBV28 combines with J gene TRBJ1-5; the D gene is possibly TRBD1 (6 bases). The CDR3 totals 15 residues. Germline CDR1 reads MDHEN; CDR2 reads SYDVKM. The V end lost 6 bases, the J end lost 4 bases, and 16 bases lay between the germline ends. The CDR3 bases are TGTGCCAGCAGGAACAGAGGACAGTTTAATCAGCCCCAGCATTTT. The encoded protein is CASRNRGQFNQPQHF.

The gene calls are TRBV2 and TRBJ2-4, with a possible D match to TRBD2 (5 bases). Trimming removed 5 bases from V and 0 bases from J, with 17 bases in between. CDR1 is SNHLY, CDR2 FYNNEI, per germline. The CDR3 runs to 17 residues. CDR3 nucleotides: TGTGCCAGCAGTTGGGCGGGTACCACCGGAGCCAAAAACATTCAGTACTTC. Translation gives CASSWAGTTGAKNIQYF. Complete variable domain (other parts from reference TRBV2 and TRBJ2-4): EPEVTQTPSHQVTQMGQEVILRCVPISNHLYFYWYRQILGQKVEFLVSFYNNEISEKSEIFDDQFSVERPDGSNFTLKIRSTKLEDSAMYFCASSWAGTTGAKNIQYFGAGTRLSVL.

The chain has TRBV30 and TRBJ1-2, with a possible D match to TRBD1 (5 bases). In germline, CDR1 is GTSNPN, CDR2 SVGIG (reference sequence). V lost 2 bases and J 4 bases, leaving 20 bases between the germline ends. This CDR3 comprises 16 residues. The CDR3 DNA sequence: TGTGCCTGGAGTCGCGACTTAGTGGGCAGGGCCTATGGCTACACCTTC. This translates into CAWSRDLVGRAYGYTF. Filled out from reference TRBV30 and TRBJ1-2, the complete variable domain reads SQTIHQWPATLVQPVGSPLSLECTVEGTSNPNLYWYRQAAGRGLQLLFYSVGIGQISSEVPQNLSASRPQDRQFILSSKKLLLSDSGFYLCAWSRDLVGRAYGYTFGSGTRLTVV.

V is TRBV19 and J is TRBJ1-6, with unresolved D. Trimming cost V 6 bases and J 0 bases, with 6 bases left between them. Germline V lookup: CDR1 LNHDA, CDR2 SQIVND (reference sequence). The length of the CDR3 is 14 residues. The CDR3 region has the DNA TGTGCCAGTAGGGAGAGCTCCTATAATTCACCCCTCCACTTT. This sequence encodes CASRESSYNSPLHF.

This clone is a singleton in its sample. The rearrangement uses TRBV6-4 and TRBJ1-1; 9 nucleotides align to TRBD1. Trimming took 6 bases from V and 5 from J; bases not matched to a gene: 4. Germline CDR1 reads MRHNA; CDR2 reads SNTAGT. CDR3 size: 13 residues. CDR3: CASRDRGGTEAFF. The CDR3 DNA reads as TGTGCCAGCAGGGACAGGGGAGGTACTGAAGCTTTCTTT.

This clone came up once. The rearrangement links TRBV6-5 to TRBJ2-7; TRBD2 is a possible D gene (6 bases). The CDR3 length is 12 residues. Deletions cut 6 bases from V and 4 bases from J, with 10 bases between. The germline V gene has CDR1 MNHEY and CDR2 SVGAGI. The CDR3 spells CASRGTAYEQYF. The CDR3, as DNA: TGTGCCAGCAGGGGGACTGCATACGAGCAGTACTTC.

In this sample, this clone turned up a few times. The CDR3 bases are TGTGCCAGCAGGTTAGACAGAGGATCCGAGCAGTACTTC. Amino acid sequence: CASRLDRGSEQYF. The chain joins TRBV6-5 to TRBJ2-7, with D maybe TRBD1 (5 bases). CDR1 MNHEY and CDR2 SVGAGI come from the germline V gene. The V and J ends lost 6 bases and 6 bases respectively, with 15 bases between them. This CDR3 region has 13 residues.

The rearrangement joins TRBV12-3 or TRBV12-4 to TRBJ1-2; D is uncertain. Trimming removed 5 bases at V and 6 bases at J, with 7 bases between. This CDR3 has 11 amino acids. The CDR3 bases are TGTGCCAGCAGTCCGAGGGATGGCTACACCTTC. Translated, it gives CASSPRDGYTF.

The chain combines TRBV11-2 with TRBJ2-7, with 7 nucleotides matching TRBD2. The V and J ends lost 4 bases and 12 bases, in that order; junction bases with no gene match: 18. This CDR3 region has 15 residues. CDR1 and CDR2 (germline): SGHAT, FQNNGV. In DNA, the CDR3 is TGTGCCAGCAGCTCGACGGCGGGAGCGGTCGTCAATGGGTACTTC. Translation: CASSSTAGAVVNGYF.

Comment on this clone: Other DNA sequences in this specimen translate into the identical CDR3. J is TRBJ2-7 and V is TRBV4-1, with TRBD2 matching 7 bases. CDR3 size: 15 residues. CDR1 is MGHRA, CDR2 YSYEKL, per germline. After removal of 1 base from V and 2 bases from J, the junction contained 5 bases not matched to a gene. The CDR3 DNA reads TGCGCCAGCAGCCAAGCTAGCGGCCAAACCTACGAGCAGTACTTC. It yields the protein CASSQASGQTYEQYF.

V usage is TRBV28 and J usage is TRBJ1-2, with D perhaps matching TRBD1 (5 bases). Trimming shortened V by 4 bases and J by 8 bases, and 23 bases separated the two germline ends. The length of the CDR3 is 16 residues. Germline loops: CDR1 MDHEN, CDR2 SYDVKM. CDR3 amino acids: CASSSPPSGGARGYTF. CDR3 nucleotide sequence: TGTGCCAGCAGTTCCCCCCCCTCAGGAGGGGCTCGGGGCTACACCTTC.

This chain joins TRBV2 and TRBJ1-2, with 8 bases matching TRBD1. The V segment lost 6 bases and the J segment 1 base; nucleotides outside the gene matches: 7. In germline, CDR1 is SNHLY, CDR2 FYNNEI. This CDR3 is 15 amino acids long. The CDR3 coding sequence is TGTGCCAGCAGACGACAGGGGATTTTTAACTATGGCTACACCTTC. This codes for CASRRQGIFNYGYTF.

The gene calls are TRBV7-9 and TRBJ2-2; D is perhaps TRBD2 (6 bases). The CDR3 spans 13 residues. Trimming removed 6 bases from V and 5 bases from J, with 10 bases in between. The V gene's germline CDR1 is SEHNR and CDR2 FQNEAQ (reference sequence). The CDR3 here is CASRSGGTGELFF. CDR3 DNA: TGTGCCAGCAGGTCTGGAGGGACCGGGGAGCTGTTTTTT.

This chain connects TRBV5-1 to TRBJ2-7, with 9 bases aligning to TRBD1. The CDR3 runs 15 residues. V shed 4 bases and J 3 bases; nucleotides not matched to a gene: 8. Germline loops: CDR1 SGHRS, CDR2 YFSETQ. CDR3 bases: TGCGCCAGCAGCCGGACAGGGGCCCCAAGCTACGAGCAGTACTTC. Translation: CASSRTGAPSYEQYF.

This rearrangement joins TRBV28 to TRBJ1-5, with D maybe TRBD1 (6 bases). The CDR3 totals 13 residues. Germline CDR1 MDHEN, CDR2 SYDVKM. Trimming shortened V by 6 bases and J by 12 bases, and 18 bases separated the two germline ends. The CDR3 spells CASRLGGAVGQHF. For the CDR3, the DNA is TGTGCCAGCAGGTTAGGGGGGGCAGTTGGCCAGCATTTT.

This chain links TRBV5-1 with TRBJ2-2; 12 nucleotides match TRBD2. Looked up from germline, CDR1 is SGHRS and CDR2 is YFSETQ. V shed 1 base, J shed 2 bases, and the junction held 6 bases outside the gene matches. The CDR3 spans 18 residues. CDR3 DNA sequence: TGCGCCAGCAGCTTGTCTAGCGGGGGGGATCGTAACACCGGGGAGCTGTTTTTT. Amino acids: CASSLSSGGDRNTGELFF.

This chain connects TRBV18 to TRBJ2-1, with TRBD1 matching 8 bases. Looked up from germline, CDR1 is KGHSH and CDR2 is LQKENI. This CDR3 spans 12 amino acids. V lost 5 bases, J lost 16 bases, and 10 bases stayed unmatched. The CDR3 sequence is CASSSLQGVSFF. In DNA form, the CDR3 reads TGTGCCAGCTCATCGTTACAGGGGGTTAGCTTCTTC.

The chain carries TRBV5-1 and TRBJ2-7; TRBD2 agrees at 10 bases. The V gene's germline CDR1 is SGHRS and CDR2 YFSETQ. Trimming removed 7 bases from V and 4 bases from J; junction bases left unmatched: 17. The CDR3 consists of 17 residues. The CDR3: CASARGALAGVVYEQYF. CDR3 in DNA: TGCGCCAGCGCCCGGGGTGCCCTAGCGGGAGTTGTTTACGAGCAGTACTTC.

The V call is TRBV18, the J call TRBJ1-2; D gene uncertain. The CDR3 loop spans 16 amino acids. Deletions cut 2 bases from V and 1 base from J, with 14 bases between. Germline CDR1 and CDR2: KGHSH and LQKENI. As DNA, the CDR3 is TGTGCCAGCTCACCAGGGCAGCTCCAAAGTAACTATGGCTACACCTTC. It yields the protein CASSPGQLQSNYGYTF.

V usage is TRBV18 and J usage is TRBJ1-3; the D is unclear. The V end was cut by 3 bases, the J end by 0 bases, with 12 bases between. CDR3 length: 16 amino acids. Germline values: CDR1 KGHSH, CDR2 LQKENI. The CDR3 nucleotides are TGTGCCAGCTCACCCTTAGATCTTGGCTCTGGAAACACCATATATTTT. Its protein is CASSPLDLGSGNTIYF.

Here the CDR3 reads CASSFPAGGTDTQYF. CDR3 coding DNA: TGTGCCAGCAGCTTCCCCGCGGGCGGGACAGATACGCAGTATTTT. The chain is built from TRBV3-1 (or the pseudogene TRBV3-2) and TRBJ2-3, with a tentative D call TRBD2 (5 bases). The CDR3 has 15 amino acids. CDR1 is LGHDT, CDR2 YNNKEL, per germline (reference sequence). Trimming stripped 5 bases from V and 3 bases from J, with 15 bases between.

This clone was found once. V is TRBV27 and J is TRBJ2-7; tentative D call: TRBD1 (6 bases). In germline, CDR1 is MNHEY, CDR2 SMNVEV (reference sequence). Trimming stripped 9 bases from V and 2 bases from J, with 17 bases between. The CDR3 is 14 amino acids. Here the CDR3 reads CASSTGTNPYEQYF. The CDR3, as DNA: TGTGCCAGTTCTACCGGGACAAACCCCTACGAGCAGTACTTC.

This rearrangement joins TRBV30 to TRBJ1-1; 7 positions agree with TRBD1. Germline values: CDR1 GTSNPN, CDR2 SVGIG (reference sequence). The ends lost 2 bases at V and 3 bases at J; junction bases unmatched: 0. The CDR3 is made up of 12 amino acids. Written as DNA, the CDR3 is TGTGCCTGGAGTAGGGGGCACACTGAAGCTTTCTTT. Protein sequence: CAWSRGHTEAFF. The complete variable domain, with remaining parts taken from reference TRBV30 and TRBJ1-1, reads SQTIHQWPATLVQPVGSPLSLECTVEGTSNPNLYWYRQAAGRGLQLLFYSVGIGQISSEVPQNLSASRPQDRQFILSSKKLLLSDSGFYLCAWSRGHTEAFFGQGTRLTVV.